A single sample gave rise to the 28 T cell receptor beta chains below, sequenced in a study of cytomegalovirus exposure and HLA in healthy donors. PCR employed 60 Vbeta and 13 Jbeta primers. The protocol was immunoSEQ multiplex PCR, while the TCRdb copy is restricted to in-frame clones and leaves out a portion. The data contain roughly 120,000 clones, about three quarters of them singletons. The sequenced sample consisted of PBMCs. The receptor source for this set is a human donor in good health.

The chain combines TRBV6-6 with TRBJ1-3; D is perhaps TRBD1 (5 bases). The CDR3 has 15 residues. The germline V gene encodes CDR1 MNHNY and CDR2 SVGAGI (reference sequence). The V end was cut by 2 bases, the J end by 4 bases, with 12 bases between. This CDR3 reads CASSYLGGGGNTIYF. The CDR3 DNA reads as TGTGCCAGCAGTTACCTGGGCGGGGGAGGAAACACCATATATTTT.

CDR3 in amino acids: CASSPTGAEREKLFF. The CDR3 region has the DNA TGTGCCAGCTCACCGACAGGGGCCGAACGGGAAAAACTGTTTTTT. This chain joins TRBV18 and TRBJ1-4; TRBD1 agrees at 8 bases. The CDR3 is 15 amino acids. Germline CDR1 is KGHSH and CDR2 is LQKENI. V lost 3 bases and J lost 8; bases outside the gene matches: 8.

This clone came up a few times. CDR3 bases: TGTGCCAGCAGTTCATCAGGGGGCCGAGGCTACACCTTC. Encoded protein: CASSSSGGRGYTF. The chain couples TRBV5-6 to TRBJ1-2, with 8 bases identical to TRBD1. The CDR3 is made up of 13 amino acids. CDR1 is SGHDT and CDR2 is YYEEEE in the germline V gene. V trimming: 5 bases; J trimming: 8 bases; junction bases outside the gene matches: 8.

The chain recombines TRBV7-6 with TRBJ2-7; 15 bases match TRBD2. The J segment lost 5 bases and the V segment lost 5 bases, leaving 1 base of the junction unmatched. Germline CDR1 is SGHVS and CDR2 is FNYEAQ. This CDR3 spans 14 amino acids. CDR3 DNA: TGTGCCAGCAGCAGGACTAGCGGGGGGGACGAGCAGTACTTC. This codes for CASSRTSGGDEQYF.

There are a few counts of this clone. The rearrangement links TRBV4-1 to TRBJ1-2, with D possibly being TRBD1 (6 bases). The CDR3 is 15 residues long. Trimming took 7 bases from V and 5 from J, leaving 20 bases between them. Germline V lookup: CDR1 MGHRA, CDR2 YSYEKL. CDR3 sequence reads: CASNFGRQAGYGYTF. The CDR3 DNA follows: TGCGCCAGCAACTTCGGTCGACAGGCCGGGTATGGCTACACCTTC.

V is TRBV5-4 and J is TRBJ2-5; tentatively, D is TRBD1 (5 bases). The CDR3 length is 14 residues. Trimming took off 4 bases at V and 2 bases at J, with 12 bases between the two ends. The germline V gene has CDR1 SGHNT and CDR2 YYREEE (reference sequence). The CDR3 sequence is CASSRGQEQETQYF. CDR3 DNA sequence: TGTGCCAGCAGCAGAGGACAAGAACAAGAGACCCAGTACTTC.

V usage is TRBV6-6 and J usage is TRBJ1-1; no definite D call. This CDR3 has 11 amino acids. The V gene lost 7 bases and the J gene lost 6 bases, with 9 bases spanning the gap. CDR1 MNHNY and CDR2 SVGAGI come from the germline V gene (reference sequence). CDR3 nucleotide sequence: TGTGCCAGCACCCAAGAGGCTGAAGCTTTCTTT. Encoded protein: CASTQEAEAFF.

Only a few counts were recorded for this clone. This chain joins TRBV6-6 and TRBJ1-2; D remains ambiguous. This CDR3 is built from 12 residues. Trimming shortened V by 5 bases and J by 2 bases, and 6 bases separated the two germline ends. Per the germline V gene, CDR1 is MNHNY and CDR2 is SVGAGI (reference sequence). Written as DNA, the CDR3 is TGTGCCAGCAGTCACGAGAACTATGGCTACACCTTC. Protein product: CASSHENYGYTF.

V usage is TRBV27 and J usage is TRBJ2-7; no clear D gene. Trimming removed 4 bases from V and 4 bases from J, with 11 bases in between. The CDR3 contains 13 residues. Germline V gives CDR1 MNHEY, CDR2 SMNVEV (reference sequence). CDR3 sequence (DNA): TGTGCCAGCAGTTCCCGACTGAAGTACGAGCAGTACTTC. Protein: CASSSRLKYEQYF.

CDR3 protein: CASSGGQGNSPLHF. The CDR3 nucleotides are TGTGCCAGCAGTGGGGGACAGGGGAATTCACCCCTCCACTTT. This chain uses TRBV6-1 with TRBJ1-6, with 10 bases matching TRBD1. This CDR3 has 14 amino acids. V trimming: 4 bases; J trimming: 7 bases; junction bases outside the gene matches: 1. The germline V gene encodes CDR1 MNHNS and CDR2 SASEGT.

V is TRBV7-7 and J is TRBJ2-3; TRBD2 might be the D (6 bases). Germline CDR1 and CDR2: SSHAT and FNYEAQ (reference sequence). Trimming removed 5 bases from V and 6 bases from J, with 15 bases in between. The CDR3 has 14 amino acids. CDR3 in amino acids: CASSPGLQVDTQYF. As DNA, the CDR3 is TGTGCCAGCAGCCCGGGACTCCAGGTTGATACGCAGTATTTT.

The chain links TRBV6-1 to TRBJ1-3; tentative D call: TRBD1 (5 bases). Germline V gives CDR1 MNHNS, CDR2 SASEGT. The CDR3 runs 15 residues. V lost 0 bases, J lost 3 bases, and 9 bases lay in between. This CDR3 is CASSEAGGVGNTIYF. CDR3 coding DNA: TGTGCCAGCAGTGAAGCAGGAGGGGTTGGAAACACCATATATTTT.

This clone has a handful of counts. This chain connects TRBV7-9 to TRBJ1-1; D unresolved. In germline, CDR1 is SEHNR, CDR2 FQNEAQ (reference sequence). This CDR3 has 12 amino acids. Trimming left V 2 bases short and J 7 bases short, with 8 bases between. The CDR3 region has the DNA TGTGCCAGCAGCTTATCGGGATATGAAGCTTTCTTT. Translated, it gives CASSLSGYEAFF.

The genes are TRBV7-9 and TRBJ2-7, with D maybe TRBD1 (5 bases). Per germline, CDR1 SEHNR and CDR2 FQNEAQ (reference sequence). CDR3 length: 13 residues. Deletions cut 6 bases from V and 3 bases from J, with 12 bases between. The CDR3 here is CASSARVSYEQYF. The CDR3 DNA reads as TGTGCCAGCAGTGCCAGGGTAAGCTACGAGCAGTACTTC.

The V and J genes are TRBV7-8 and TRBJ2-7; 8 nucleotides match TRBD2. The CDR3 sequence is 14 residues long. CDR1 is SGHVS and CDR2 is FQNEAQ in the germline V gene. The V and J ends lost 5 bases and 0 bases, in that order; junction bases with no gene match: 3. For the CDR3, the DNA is TGTGCCAGCAGCGTAACTAGCGGCTCCTACGAGCAGTACTTC. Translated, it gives CASSVTSGSYEQYF.

CDR3 protein: CASSYSSPTDSPLHF. CDR3 DNA sequence: TGTGCCAGCAGTTACTCGAGCCCTACCGATTCACCCCTCCACTTT. J is TRBJ1-6 and V is TRBV6-5; D not certain. This CDR3 contains 15 residues. Trimming shortened V by 0 bases and J by 8 bases, and 11 bases separated the two germline ends. The germline CDR1 and CDR2 sequences are MNHEY and SVGAGI.

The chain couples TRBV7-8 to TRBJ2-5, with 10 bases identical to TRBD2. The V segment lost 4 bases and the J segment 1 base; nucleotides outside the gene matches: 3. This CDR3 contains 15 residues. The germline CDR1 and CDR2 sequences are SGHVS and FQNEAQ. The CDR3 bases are TGTGCCAGCAGCTCGGGACTAGCGAGCCAAGAGACCCAGTACTTC. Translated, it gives CASSSGLASQETQYF.

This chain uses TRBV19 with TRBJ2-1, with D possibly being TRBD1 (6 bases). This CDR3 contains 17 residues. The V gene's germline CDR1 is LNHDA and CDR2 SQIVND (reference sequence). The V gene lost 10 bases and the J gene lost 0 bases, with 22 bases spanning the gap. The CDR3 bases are TGTGCCACAGGACAGCTTCATAGTCTGAGCTCCTACAATGAGCAGTTCTTC. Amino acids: CATGQLHSLSSYNEQFF.

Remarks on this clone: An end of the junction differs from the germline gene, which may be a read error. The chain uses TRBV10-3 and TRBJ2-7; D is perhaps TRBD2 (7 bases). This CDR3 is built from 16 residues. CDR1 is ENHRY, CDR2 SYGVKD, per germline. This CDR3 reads CASSYSNNRDYYEQYF. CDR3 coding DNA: TGTGCCAGCAGTTACTCGAATAACAGGGACTACTACGAGCAGTACTTC.

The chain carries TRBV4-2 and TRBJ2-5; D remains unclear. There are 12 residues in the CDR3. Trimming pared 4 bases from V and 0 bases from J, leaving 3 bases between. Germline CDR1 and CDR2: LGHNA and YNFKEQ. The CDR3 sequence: CASSRNQETQYF. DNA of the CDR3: TGTGCCAGCAGCCGTAACCAAGAGACCCAGTACTTC.

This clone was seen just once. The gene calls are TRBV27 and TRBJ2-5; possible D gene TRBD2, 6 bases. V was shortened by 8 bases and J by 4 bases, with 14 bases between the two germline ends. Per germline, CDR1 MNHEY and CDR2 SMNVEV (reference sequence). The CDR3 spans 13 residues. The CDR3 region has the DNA TGTGCCAGCTCCTCGACTAGTCGAGAGACCCAGTACTTC. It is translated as CASSSTSRETQYF.

Here the CDR3 DNA reads TGTGCCAGCAGCTTAATGGACAGGAACACTGAAGCTTTCTTT. It codes for CASSLMDRNTEAFF. The V gene is TRBV11-2, the J gene TRBJ1-1; D might be TRBD1 (6 bases). The germline gives CDR1 SGHAT, CDR2 FQNNGV. This CDR3 is built from 14 residues. Between the trimmed V and J ends, which lost 2 bases and 1 base, there was a span of 8 bases.

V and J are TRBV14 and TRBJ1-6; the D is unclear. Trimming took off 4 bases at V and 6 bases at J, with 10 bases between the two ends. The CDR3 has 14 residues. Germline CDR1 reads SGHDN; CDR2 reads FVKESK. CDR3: CASSPTGRNSPLHF. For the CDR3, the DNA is TGTGCCAGCAGCCCGACGGGTCGTAATTCACCCCTCCACTTT.

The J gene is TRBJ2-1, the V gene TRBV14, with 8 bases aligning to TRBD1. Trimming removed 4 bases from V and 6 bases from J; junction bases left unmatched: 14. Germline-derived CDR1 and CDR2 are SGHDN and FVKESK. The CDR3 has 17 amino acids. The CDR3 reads CASSPNPDRVYVNEQFF. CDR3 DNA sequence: TGTGCCAGCAGCCCCAACCCGGACAGGGTATACGTCAATGAGCAGTTCTTC. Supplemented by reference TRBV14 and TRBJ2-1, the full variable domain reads EAGVTQFPSHSVIEKGQTVTLRCDPISGHDNLYWYRRVMGKEIKFLLHFVKESKQDESGMPNNRFLAERTGGTYSTLKVQPAELEDSGVYFCASSPNPDRVYVNEQFFGPGTRLTVL.

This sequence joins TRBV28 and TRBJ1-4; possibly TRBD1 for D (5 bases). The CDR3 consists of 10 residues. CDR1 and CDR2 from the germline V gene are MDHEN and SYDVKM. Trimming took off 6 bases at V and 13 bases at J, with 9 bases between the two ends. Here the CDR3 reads CASSGRGLFF. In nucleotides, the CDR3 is TGTGCCAGCAGCGGAAGGGGACTGTTTTTT.

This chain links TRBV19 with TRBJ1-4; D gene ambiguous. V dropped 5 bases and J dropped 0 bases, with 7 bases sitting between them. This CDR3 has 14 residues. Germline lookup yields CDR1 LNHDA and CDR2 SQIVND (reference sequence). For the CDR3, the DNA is TGTGCCAGTAGTCCGTCAGCAACTAATGAAAAACTGTTTTTT. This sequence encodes CASSPSATNEKLFF.

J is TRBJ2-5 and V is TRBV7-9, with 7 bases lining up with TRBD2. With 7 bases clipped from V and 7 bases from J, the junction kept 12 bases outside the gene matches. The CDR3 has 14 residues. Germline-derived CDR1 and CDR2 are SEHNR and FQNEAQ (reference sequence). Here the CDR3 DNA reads TGTGCCAGCACTATGGGAGGGAGAGATGGGACCCAGTACTTC. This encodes CASTMGGRDGTQYF.

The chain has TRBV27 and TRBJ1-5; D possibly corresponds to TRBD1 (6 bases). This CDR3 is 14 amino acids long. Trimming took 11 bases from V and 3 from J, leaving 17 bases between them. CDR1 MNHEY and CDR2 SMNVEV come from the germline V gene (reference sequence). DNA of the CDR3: TGTGCCGTCAGACCAGGGGTTTCCAATCAGCCCCAGCATTTT. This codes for CAVRPGVSNQPQHF.